The 22 T cell receptor beta chains below were found in one sample sequenced in a study of blood T cell repertoires in COVID-19. Produced via immunoSEQ multiplex PCR; TCRdb's table is partial and in-frame only. The sample contains approximately 250,000 clones, under 95% of which appear only once. The sample was PBMCs or T cells enriched from blood (not recorded which). Source of these receptors: a man aged 40-50 years who had been exposed to COVID-19.

The chain uses TRBV6-5 and TRBJ2-7, with D perhaps matching TRBD1 (6 bases). V was trimmed by 3 bases and J by 3 bases, leaving 18 bases between them. The germline CDR1 and CDR2 sequences are MNHEY and SVGAGI. This CDR3 spans 16 amino acids. The CDR3 sequence is CASSYGDYKGGYEQYF. DNA of the CDR3: TGTGCCAGCAGTTATGGAGACTACAAAGGGGGCTACGAGCAGTACTTC.

The chain carries TRBV28 and TRBJ2-3; 8 bases fit TRBD1. V was pared by 6 bases and J by 1 base, with 6 bases of the junction left unmatched. This CDR3 comprises 15 residues. Germline V gives CDR1 MDHEN, CDR2 SYDVKM. CDR3 bases: TGTGCCAGCAGCCTGGGGACAGGCCGCACAGATACGCAGTATTTT. Translation gives CASSLGTGRTDTQYF.

The J gene is TRBJ1-1, the V gene TRBV18; 9 nucleotides agree with TRBD1. Germline CDR1 is KGHSH and CDR2 is LQKENI. This CDR3 is built from 13 residues. V shed 6 bases and J 6 bases; nucleotides not matched to a gene: 5. As DNA, the CDR3 is TGTGCCAGCTCGTCGGACAGGGGTTCTGAAGCTTTCTTT. Protein product: CASSSDRGSEAFF.

V is TRBV7-3 and J is TRBJ2-1; 7 positions agree with TRBD2. The CDR3 is made up of 15 amino acids. The trim removed 8 bases at V and 1 base at J, leaving 8 bases unmatched. The germline CDR1 and CDR2 sequences are SGHTA and FQGTGA. The CDR3 is CASRPGGSSYNEQFF. The CDR3 DNA sequence: TGTGCCAGCCGTCCTGGCGGGAGTTCCTACAATGAGCAGTTCTTC.

This clone was seen more than once but under ten times. This chain links TRBV27 with TRBJ2-7; 8 positions match TRBD1. In germline, CDR1 is MNHEY, CDR2 SMNVEV (reference sequence). This CDR3 comprises 12 residues. V lost 5 bases to trimming and J lost 7 bases; unmatched junction nucleotides: 4. The CDR3 loop reads CASSRTGWEQYF. CDR3 coding DNA: TGTGCCAGCAGTAGGACAGGGTGGGAGCAGTACTTC.

The V call is TRBV28, the J call TRBJ2-1; 7 bases are a match to TRBD1. Trimming at V came to 6 bases and at J to 8 bases, leaving 4 bases not matched to a gene. Germline CDR1 and CDR2: MDHEN and SYDVKM. The CDR3 runs 12 residues. CDR3 amino acids: CASRSRGHEQFF. In nucleotides, the CDR3 is TGTGCCAGCAGGTCAAGGGGGCATGAGCAGTTCTTC.

The rearrangement links TRBV24-1 to TRBJ1-1, with D unresolved. The CDR3 totals 13 residues. Germline V gene lookup returns CDR1 KGHDR and CDR2 SFDVKD. The V gene lost 10 bases and the J gene lost 3 bases, with 14 bases spanning the gap. The CDR3 region is CATMDPGDTEAFF. CDR3 nucleotides: TGTGCCACGATGGATCCTGGAGACACTGAAGCTTTCTTT.

CDR3 loop: CASSLRRVSGANVLTF. The CDR3 DNA sequence: TGTGCCAGCAGCTTGCGCAGGGTCTCTGGGGCCAACGTCCTGACTTTC. The chain uses TRBV5-4 and TRBJ2-6; D may be TRBD1 (5 bases). V shed 1 base and J shed 0 bases, with 8 bases lying between them. This CDR3 is 16 amino acids long. Per germline, CDR1 SGHNT and CDR2 YYREEE (reference sequence).

The DNA for the CDR3 is TGTGCCACCAGTGATTCCCGGACAGGGGGCTTTGGCTACACCTTC. It codes for CATSDSRTGGFGYTF. The rearrangement joins TRBV24-1 to TRBJ1-2; 11 bases match TRBD1. The CDR3 spans 15 residues. V gave up 2 bases and J gave up 7 bases; unmatched junction bases: 5. From germline, CDR1 is KGHDR and CDR2 SFDVKD.

The chain carries TRBV7-9 and TRBJ2-1; D unresolved. CDR1 SEHNR and CDR2 FQNEAQ come from the germline V gene (reference sequence). This CDR3 has 14 residues. The ends were cut back, 5 bases at V and 5 bases at J, with 13 bases in the middle. CDR3 sequence (DNA): TGTGCCAGCAGCAGACGAGACACCAACAATGAGCAGTTCTTC. Translation: CASSRRDTNNEQFF.

V is TRBV18 and J is TRBJ1-2, with a weak D call TRBD1 (5 bases). Germline V lookup: CDR1 KGHSH, CDR2 LQKENI. The CDR3 is 14 amino acids. The V end lost 5 bases, the J end lost 8 bases, and 18 bases lay between the germline ends. CDR3 loop: CASSIDRKVEGYTF. The CDR3 DNA reads as TGTGCCAGCTCAATCGACAGAAAGGTTGAAGGCTACACCTTC.

The chain couples TRBV24-1 to TRBJ2-7; possibly TRBD1 for D (6 bases). Germline-derived CDR1 and CDR2 are KGHDR and SFDVKD. This CDR3 comprises 16 residues. V lost 2 bases, J lost 1 base, and 14 bases lay in between. DNA for the CDR3: TGTGCCACCAGTGATTCGTCGGCAGGGGTTTCCTACGAGCAGTACTTC. Its protein product is CATSDSSAGVSYEQYF.

The chain carries TRBV10-1 and TRBJ1-3; 8 positions match TRBD1. CDR3 length: 16 amino acids. Trimming at V came to 4 bases and at J to 0 bases, leaving 5 bases not matched to a gene. CDR1 is WNHNN, CDR2 SYGVQD, per germline (reference sequence). Here the CDR3 DNA reads TGCGCCAGCAGTGCAGGGGGCCAAAGCTCTGGAAACACCATATATTTT. Encoded protein: CASSAGGQSSGNTIYF.

This chain links TRBV18 with TRBJ1-2; no reliable D call. CDR1 KGHSH and CDR2 LQKENI come from the germline V gene. V lost 2 bases to trimming and J lost 2 bases, with 3 bases between them. The CDR3 spans 12 residues. CDR3 sequence reads: CASSPVNYGYTF. In DNA, the CDR3 is TGTGCCAGCTCACCAGTAAACTATGGCTACACCTTC. The whole variable domain, filled in from reference TRBV18 and TRBJ1-2, reads NAGVMQNPRHLVRRRGQEARLRCSPMKGHSHVYWYRQLPEEGLKFMVYLQKENIIDESGMPKERFSAEFPKEGPSILRIQQVVRGDSAAYFCASSPVNYGYTFGSGTRLTVV.

This chain joins TRBV5-6 and TRBJ2-7; D might be TRBD2 (5 bases). The CDR3 has 12 residues. The germline gives CDR1 SGHDT, CDR2 YYEEEE. V lost 7 bases and J 0 bases, leaving 8 bases between the germline ends. The CDR3 DNA reads TGTGCCAGCTCTGGGAGCTCCTACGAGCAGTACTTC. Translated: CASSGSSYEQYF. Variable domain in full (rest from reference TRBV5-6 and TRBJ2-7): DAGVTQSPTHLIKTRGQQVTLRCSPKSGHDTVSWYQQALGQGPQFIFQYYEEEERQRGNFPDRFSGHQFPNYSSELNVNALLLGDSALYLCASSGSSYEQYFGPGTRLTVT.

As to this clone: Other DNA sequences in this sample translate to the same CDR3. The CDR3 protein is CASSLGLQETQYF. The CDR3 DNA reads as TGTGCCAGCAGCTTAGGTCTCCAAGAGACCCAGTACTTC. V gene TRBV7-9 combines with J gene TRBJ2-5; no clear D gene. The germline gives CDR1 SEHNR, CDR2 FQNEAQ (reference sequence). The V end lost 1 base, the J end lost 1 base, and 4 bases lay between the germline ends. The CDR3 length is 13 residues. Full variable domain (missing parts from reference TRBV7-9 and TRBJ2-5): DTGVSQNPRHKITKRGQNVTFRCDPISEHNRLYWYRQTLGQGPEFLTYFQNEAQLEKSRLLSDRFSAERPKGSFSTLEIQRTEQGDSAMYLCASSLGLQETQYFGPGTRLLVL.

The J gene is TRBJ1-4, the V gene TRBV14; a weak D match, TRBD1 (6 bases). V lost 0 bases and J 6 bases, leaving 11 bases between the germline ends. The CDR3 runs to 15 residues. Germline V gene lookup returns CDR1 SGHDN and CDR2 FVKESK. CDR3 loop: CASSQEGRGYEKLFF. The CDR3 DNA sequence: TGTGCCAGCAGCCAAGAAGGCAGGGGCTATGAAAAACTGTTTTTT.

The V and J genes are TRBV21-1 and TRBJ2-7; the D call of TRBD1 is as the table states it, not checked on the DNA. TRBV21-1 counts as a pseudogene. CDR3 length equals 16 residues. In nucleotides, the CDR3 is TGTGCCAGCAGCAGGATGTTGCCGGGACACACCTACGAGCAGTACTTC. This translates into CASSRMLPGHTYEQYF.

This clone was observed a handful of times. This rearrangement joins TRBV27 to TRBJ1-1; D may be TRBD1 (6 bases). Trimming cost V 8 bases and J 7 bases, with 20 bases left between them. This CDR3 is built from 14 residues. Germline-derived CDR1 and CDR2 are MNHEY and SMNVEV (reference sequence). CDR3 sequence: CASYDLQGFGEAFF. The DNA for the CDR3 is TGTGCCAGCTACGACCTACAGGGTTTTGGTGAAGCTTTCTTT.

The gene calls are TRBV7-9 and TRBJ1-1; D unclear. The CDR3 consists of 15 residues. Germline CDR1 reads SEHNR; CDR2 reads FQNEAQ (reference sequence). V lost 6 bases to trimming and J lost 6 bases, with 20 bases between them. CDR3 region: CASRPPVLAHAEAFF. The DNA for the CDR3 is TGTGCCAGCAGACCTCCCGTGCTAGCCCATGCTGAAGCTTTCTTT. The full variable domain, completed using reference TRBV7-9 and TRBJ1-1, is DTGVSQNPRHKITKRGQNVTFRCDPISEHNRLYWYRQTLGQGPEFLTYFQNEAQLEKSRLLSDRFSAERPKGSFSTLEIQRTEQGDSAMYLCASRPPVLAHAEAFFGQGTRLTVV.

The V gene is TRBV6-5, the J gene TRBJ1-1; D gene ambiguous. V dropped 5 bases and J dropped 0 bases, with 7 bases sitting between them. The CDR3 consists of 13 residues. Germline V gene data show CDR1 as MNHEY and CDR2 as SVGAGI. CDR3 sequence: CASSISLNTEAFF. CDR3 sequence (DNA): TGTGCCAGCAGTATTAGTCTGAACACTGAAGCTTTCTTT.

This chain joins TRBV12-3 or TRBV12-4 and TRBJ2-5, with D tentatively TRBD2 (6 bases). The CDR3 is 13 amino acids. V lost 6 bases to trimming and J lost 9 bases, with 17 bases between them. Here the CDR3 DNA reads TGTGCCAGCAGGGATATGGGCGGGGTGGCCCAGTACTTC. Translation gives CASRDMGGVAQYF.